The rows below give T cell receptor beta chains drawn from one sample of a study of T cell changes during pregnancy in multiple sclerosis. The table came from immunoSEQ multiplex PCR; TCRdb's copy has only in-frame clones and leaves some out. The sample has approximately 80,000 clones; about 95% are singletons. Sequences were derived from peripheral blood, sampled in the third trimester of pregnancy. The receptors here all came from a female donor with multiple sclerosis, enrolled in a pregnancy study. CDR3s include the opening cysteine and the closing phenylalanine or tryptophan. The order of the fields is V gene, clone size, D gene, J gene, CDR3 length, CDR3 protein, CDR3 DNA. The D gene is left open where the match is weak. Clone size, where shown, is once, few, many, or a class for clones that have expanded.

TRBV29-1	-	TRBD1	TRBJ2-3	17	CSVIPVLGQGSLDTQYF	TGCAGCGTTATTCCGGTTCTGGGACAGGGAAGTTTAGATACGCAGTATTTT
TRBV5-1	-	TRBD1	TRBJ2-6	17	CASSLGQGASGANVLTF	TGCGCCAGCAGCTTGGGACAGGGGGCGAGTGGGGCCAACGTCCTGACTTTC
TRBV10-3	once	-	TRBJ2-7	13	CAIRLEAAYEQYF	TGTGCCATCAGACTGGAGGCAGCCTACGAGCAGTACTTC
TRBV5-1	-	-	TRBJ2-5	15	CASSFSGGFQETQYF	TGCGCCAGCAGCTTTTCCGGGGGATTCCAAGAGACCCAGTACTTC
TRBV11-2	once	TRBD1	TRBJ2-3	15	CASSLVLGGPDTQYF	TGTGCCAGCAGCTTAGTTTTAGGGGGCCCAGATACGCAGTATTTT
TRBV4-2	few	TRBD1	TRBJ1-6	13	CASSQGTGEPLHF	TGTGCCAGCAGCCAAGGGACAGGGGAGCCCCTCCACTTT
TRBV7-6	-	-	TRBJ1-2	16	CASSLRQARAGYGYTF	TGTGCCAGCAGCTTAAGACAGGCCCGCGCGGGCTATGGCTACACCTTC
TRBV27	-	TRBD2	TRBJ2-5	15	CASSGTGGGQETQYF	TGTGCCAGCAGTGGAACGGGCGGGGGGCAAGAGACCCAGTACTTC
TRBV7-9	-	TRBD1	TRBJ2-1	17	CASSRGQGGSLSYEQFF	TGTGCCAGCAGCAGAGGACAGGGGGGGTCCCTTAGCTATGAGCAGTTCTTC
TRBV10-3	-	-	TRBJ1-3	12	CAIGGSGNTIYF	TGTGCCATCGGAGGCTCTGGAAACACCATATATTTT
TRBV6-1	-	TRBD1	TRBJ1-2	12	CASSDGGTGNTF	TGTGCCAGCAGTGATGGAGGGACAGGGAACACCTTC
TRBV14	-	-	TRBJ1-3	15	CASSQGQWSGNTIYF	TGTGCCAGCAGCCAAGGACAGTGGTCTGGAAACACCATATATTTT
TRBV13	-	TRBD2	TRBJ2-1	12	CASGGGNNEQFF	TGTGCCAGCGGGGGGGGAAACAATGAGCAGTTCTTC
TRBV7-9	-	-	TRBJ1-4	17	CASSPLQGTPTNEKLFF	TGTGCCAGCAGCCCCCTCCAGGGAACCCCAACTAATGAAAAACTGTTTTTT
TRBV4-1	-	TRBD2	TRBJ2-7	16	CASSHRAGANSYEQYF	TGCGCCAGCAGCCACCGAGCGGGGGCGAACAGCTACGAGCAGTACTTC
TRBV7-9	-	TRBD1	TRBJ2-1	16	CASSLSTGTGGHEQFF	TGTGCCAGCAGCTTAAGCACCGGGACAGGGGGCCATGAGCAGTTCTTC
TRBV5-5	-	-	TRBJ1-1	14	CASSGGPLATEAFF	TGTGCCAGCAGCGGCGGGCCGCTGGCCACTGAAGCTTTCTTT
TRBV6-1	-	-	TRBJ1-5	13	CASSDPYNQPQHF	TGTGCCAGCAGTGACCCTTATAATCAGCCCCAGCATTTT
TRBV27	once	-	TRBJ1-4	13	CASSLPGGEKLFF	TGTGCCAGCAGTTTACCGGGGGGTGAAAAACTGTTTTTT
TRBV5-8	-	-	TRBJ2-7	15	CASSLKGVPSYEQYF	TGTGCCAGCAGCTTGAAAGGGGTGCCCTCCTACGAGCAGTACTTC
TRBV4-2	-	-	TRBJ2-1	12	CASSQATGEQFF	TGTGCCAGCAGCCAAGCGACGGGGGAGCAGTTCTTC